This T cell receptor beta chain appears in the sequencing data of a study of T cell responses to AZD1222 COVID-19 vaccine. General observations from the study: The study found vaccine-associated CD4 TCRs spanning spike, dominant at 160-218 and 743-854. A mostly white British donor set with more females was recruited, and clonal diversity was possibly underestimated.

The method was immunoSEQ multiplex PCR; TCRdb's version includes in-frame clones alone and lacks a portion of them. Of around 260,000 clones detected, 85% to 95% appear once; the ten largest clones hold 0.55%. A single count supports this clone. The antigen is undetermined. This receptor was taken from an adult in good health. The material sequenced was peripheral blood, taken on day 0 of AZD1222 vaccination.

The CDR3 DNA reads as TGTGCCAGAAGCTTGGGTAGGGGGGGAACCTCCTACGAGCAGTACTTC. Translation gives CARSLGRGGTSYEQYF. The rearrangement joins TRBV5-3 to TRBJ2-7; D might be TRBD2 (7 bases). TRBV5-3 is recorded as an ORF, its role being uncertain. V lost 0 bases and J 0 bases, leaving 13 bases between the germline ends. The CDR3 has 16 residues.